Here is one TCR beta chain with its context. This clonotype is a singleton in its sample. Its antigen is unknown. There are no base qualities to consult, and no much larger clone falls within one base. One read amounts to weak evidence. RNA was extracted with the RNeasy kit and roughly 0.45 to 1 ug was reverse transcribed using random hexamers. TCR beta CDR3 regions were amplified with the immunoSEQ multiplex PCR assay covering 54 Vbeta and 13 Jbeta segments. PCR amplification bias was corrected using a synthetic template baseline for primer optimization and computational correction. In the authors' own workflow: Reads were annotated to V, D and J genes per IMGT and analyzed with immunoSEQ Analyzer, keeping only productive sequences. Clonality was calculated as one minus the Shannon entropy normalized by log2 of the number of productive unique sequences. Public and private clones were assessed among the 100 most prevalent clones of each patient and control. Clones were defined as Susac-specific if absent from the healthy and MS cohorts, from 1052 published viral clones and from other ImmuneACCESS disease sequences. TCRdb trimmed the raw reads at Q25, called clones with MiXCR and kept productive beta chains. Each CDR3 protein appears once, grouped with its most common genes and DNA. TCRdb, rather than the study authors, made the V and J calls. This sample is represented by about 290,000 distinct CDR3 sequences; 75% to 90% of them were singletons. Under 0.2% of the sample goes to the ten largest clones.

High-throughput TCR beta sequencing profiled peripheral blood CD8+ and CD4+ T cells from healthy donors, Susac syndrome patients and multiple sclerosis patients. The multiple sclerosis controls were treatment-naive patients whose relapsing-remitting disease, either stable or active, fulfilled the revised McDonald criteria. Bulk CD8+ and CD4+ T cells were purified magnetically by negative isolation, whereas CD8+ TEMRA cells were enriched by FACS. Blood was collected in EDTA tubes and processed within 24 hours, with PBMCs isolated through density gradient centrifugation. PBMCs intended for TCR sequencing were cryopreserved in liquid nitrogen and were subsequently thawed in a 37 degrees C water bath. Purity of sorted or isolated CD4+, CD8+ and CD8+ TEMRA cells was at least 90%. This entry belongs to a study of CD8 T cells in Susac syndrome (dated by TCRdb to the late 2010s). Regarding the complete study: Whether CD8+ T cell activation and differentiation in Susac syndrome was antigen driven was tested using repertoire sequencing. Clonality of the CD8+ T cell repertoire was compared between more than 10 healthy donors, some 14 Susac syndrome patients and 15 multiple sclerosis patients.

Points the paper makes about the study in general: The TCR sequencing and HLA analysis was acknowledged to have included a relatively small number of individuals.

CDR1 SGDLS and CDR2 YYNGEE are derived from the germline V gene. V loses 3 bases, J loses 1 base, and the germline ends lie 11 bases apart. Including cysteine and phenylalanine, the CDR3 has 14 amino acids. Of the read, only the CDR3 DNA is kept; its 42 bases are in frame from base 1. The sequence joins TRBV9 to TRBJ2-7; the D gene is not confidently resolved. This clonotype was obtained from a human donor with multiple sclerosis. What was sequenced was CD8+ T cells from PBMCs. The nucleotide sequence is TGTGCCAGCAGCGCCCGAGGACGGTCCTACGAGCAGTACTTC. This encodes CASSARGRSYEQYF.